Listed below are T cell receptor beta chains from one sample, sequenced in a study of CD4 T cells in relation to SARS-CoV-2 and coronaviruses. Their antigens are not known. Assay used: immunoSEQ multiplex PCR; TCRdb lists only in-frame clones, some missing. Counted here are 20,000 to 30,000 clones, more than 75% occurring once; the ten biggest clones make up about 10%. Sequencing input: CD4+ T cells from PBMCs, cultured in vitro. The receptors derive from a human donor in good health. CDR3s include the opening cysteine and the closing phenylalanine or tryptophan. The D gene is left open where the match is weak. A clone size is listed for some rows: how often the clone was seen (once, few, many), or a class if it is expanded.

TRBJ2-7 | TRBV7-9 | TRBD1 | NA | TGTGCCAGCAGCACTGGGACAGGGGAAGCCTTCGACGAGCAGTACTTC | CASSTGTGEAFDEQYF
TRBJ2-3 | TRBV10-3 | TRBD2 | NA | TGTGCCATCAGAGGGACTAGCGGTACAGATACGCAGTATTTT | CAIRGTSGTDTQYF
TRBJ2-7 | TRBV7-9 | NA | few | TGTGCCAGCAGCTTAGACATCCAGGGACACGAGCAGTACTTC | CASSLDIQGHEQYF
TRBJ2-4 | TRBV2 | TRBD1 | NA | TGTGCCAGCACCCAGGGGGCGGACAAAAACATTCAGTACTTC | CASTQGADKNIQYF
TRBJ1-1 | TRBV6-6 | TRBD1 | NA | TGTGCCAGGCAGGGGGGCTTTGAGACTGAAGCTTTCTTT | CARQGGFETEAFF
TRBJ2-3 | TRBV13 | NA | NA | TGTGCCAGCAGCTCCCCCGGGGTTCCGCAGTATTTT | CASSSPGVPQYF
TRBJ1-1 | TRBV3-1/TRBV3-2 | NA | NA | TGTGCCAGCAGCCCGGGAGGGGTCACTGAAGCTTTCTTT | CASSPGGVTEAFF
TRBJ2-7 | TRBV10-1 | NA | NA | TGCGCCAGCAGTGAGTTCCCCGGGACAACGTCATACGAGCAGTACTTC | CASSEFPGTTSYEQYF
TRBJ2-1 | TRBV7-2 | TRBD2 | NA | TGTGCCAGCAGCTTAGGAGCGGGGGGCTCCTACAATGAGCAGTTCTTC | CASSLGAGGSYNEQFF
TRBJ1-5 | TRBV7-2 | TRBD1 | NA | TGTGCCAGCAGCTTTGACAGGGGGGGCAATCAGCCCCAGCATTTT | CASSFDRGGNQPQHF
TRBJ2-2 | TRBV7-2 | NA | NA | TGTGCCAGCAGTATACGTGGGGTTGGGACCGGGGAGCTGTTTTTT | CASSIRGVGTGELFF
TRBJ2-2 | TRBV4-1 | NA | NA | TGCGCCAGCAGCCAAGAGGGGATTTCGAGTTACGGGGAGCTGTTTTTT | CASSQEGISSYGELFF
TRBJ2-1 | TRBV3-1/TRBV3-2 | TRBD1 | NA | TGTGCCAGCAGGATTTCAGGGGGCGAGGGTAACAATGAGCAGTTCTTC | CASRISGGEGNNEQFF
TRBJ1-5 | TRBV3-1/TRBV3-2 | NA | few | TGTGCCAGCAGCCAATACGATGGCAATCAGCCCCAGCATTTT | CASSQYDGNQPQHF
TRBJ1-2 | TRBV11-2 | TRBD1 | NA | TGTGCCAGCAGCCGCTCAGGGGGCGCAAGCTATGGCTACACCTTC | CASSRSGGASYGYTF
TRBJ1-6 | TRBV7-8 | NA | NA | TGTGCCAGCAGCTTACAGTTGAGCTCCTATAATTCACCCCTCCACTTT | CASSLQLSSYNSPLHF
TRBJ2-2 | TRBV19 | NA | once | TGTGCCAGTAGTGTGACAGGTGGAACCGGGGAGCTGTTTTTT | CASSVTGGTGELFF
TRBJ2-1 | TRBV18 | TRBD2 | NA | TGTGCCAGCTCACCACCCAACGGGGGGGCGATTTACAATGAGCAGTTCTTC | CASSPPNGGAIYNEQFF
TRBJ2-7 | TRBV24-1 | TRBD1 | NA | TGTGCCACCAGGGGGGACAGGGGAGAACCAGGACCCTACGAGCAGTACTTC | CATRGDRGEPGPYEQYF
TRBJ2-7 | TRBV18 | NA | NA | TGTGCCAGCTCCCCAGGGACGGGGCTTAGTTACGAGCAGTACTTC | CASSPGTGLSYEQYF
TRBJ1-5 | TRBV18 | NA | few | TGTGCCAGCTCATTACAGGCGGACCAGCCCCAGCATTTT | CASSLQADQPQHF
TRBJ2-1 | TRBV14 | TRBD2 | NA | TGTGCCAGCAGCCCGGGACTAGCCTACAATGAGCAGTTCTTC | CASSPGLAYNEQFF
TRBJ2-5 | TRBV5-1 | NA | NA | TGCGCCAGCAGCTCGGGGGTTCTGGAGACCCAGTACTTC | CASSSGVLETQYF
TRBJ2-6 | TRBV5-4 | NA | NA | TGTGCCAGCAGCTTGGTCAGACACTCTGGGGCCAACGTCCTGACTTTC | CASSLVRHSGANVLTF
TRBJ1-5 | TRBV4-3 | NA | NA | TGCGCCAGCAGCCAAGGGTGGAATAGCAATCAGCCCCAGCATTTT | CASSQGWNSNQPQHF
TRBJ1-1 | TRBV18 | NA | NA | TGTGCCAGCTCACCATATGGTGAGGACACTGAAGCTTTCTTT | CASSPYGEDTEAFF
TRBJ2-7 | TRBV7-2 | NA | NA | TGTGCCAGCAGCCCCTCCATAAGGGTGCCCTACGAGCAGTACTTC | CASSPSIRVPYEQYF
TRBJ1-2 | TRBV3-1/TRBV3-2 | NA | few | TGTGCCAGCAGCCAAGTATTCGGCACCCCTTATGGCTACACCTTC | CASSQVFGTPYGYTF
TRBJ1-1 | TRBV7-9 | NA | NA | TGTGCCAGCAGCTTAATGGGGGAAATAACTGAAGCTTTCTTT | CASSLMGEITEAFF
TRBJ1-1 | TRBV5-4 | NA | NA | TGTGCCAGCAGCTTGGGTGAAGGGAGGACTGAAGCTTTCTTT | CASSLGEGRTEAFF
TRBJ1-2 | TRBV12-3/TRBV12-4 | NA | NA | TGTGCCAGTTATAAAGGGGGTGGCGATGGCTACACCTTC | CASYKGGGDGYTF
TRBJ2-7 | TRBV13 | TRBD2 | NA | TGTGCCAGCAGCTTAGGGGGGGCGGCTAGCGGGATGAACGAGCAGTACTTC | CASSLGGAASGMNEQYF
TRBJ2-5 | TRBV18 | NA | NA | TGTGCCAGCTCACTCACTCCGGGACCCGGGGCCCGGGAGACCCAGTACTTC | CASSLTPGPGARETQYF
TRBJ2-5 | TRBV9 | NA | NA | TGTGCCAGCAGCCCCACAAACGGGGTAGGAGAGACCCAGTACTTC | CASSPTNGVGETQYF
TRBJ1-5 | TRBV6-2/TRBV6-3 | NA | few | TGTGCCAGCAGCCCGTTCGAGGGCGGGAGTCAGCCCCAGCATTTT | CASSPFEGGSQPQHF
TRBJ2-2 | TRBV9 | NA | NA | TGTGCCAGCAGCGTAGTTGGCGGGGAGCTGTTTTTT | CASSVVGGELFF
TRBJ1-2 | TRBV4-3 | NA | NA | TGCGCCAGCAGCCAGTACAGGGACTATGGCTACACCTTC | CASSQYRDYGYTF
TRBJ2-6 | TRBV7-2 | NA | NA | TGTGCCAGCCTCTCGGGCGGGGCCAACGTCCTGACTTTC | CASLSGGANVLTF
TRBJ2-2 | TRBV4-3 | TRBD2 | NA | TGCGCCAGCAGCCGGGGGAGGGGTACCGGGGAGCTGTTTTTT | CASSRGRGTGELFF
TRBJ2-2 | TRBV6-6 | NA | once | TGTGCCAGCAGTTACCGATCGAACACCGGGGAGCTGTTTTTT | CASSYRSNTGELFF
TRBJ1-1 | TRBV18 | NA | NA | TGTGCCAGCTCACCAAGGTCCAACAGGAACACTGAAGCTTTCTTT | CASSPRSNRNTEAFF
TRBJ2-7 | TRBV5-4 | TRBD2 | NA | TGTGCCGTGTCTATAGCGGGAGCCTCCCCCGAGCAGTACTTC | CAVSIAGASPEQYF
TRBJ1-2 | TRBV5-8 | TRBD1 | NA | TGTGCCAGCAGCCCGGACAGGAACTATGGCTACACCTTC | CASSPDRNYGYTF
TRBJ1-6 | TRBV18 | TRBD1 | NA | TGTGCCAGCTCAACTCGGACAGGGGTCAATTCACCCCTCCACTTT | CASSTRTGVNSPLHF
TRBJ1-2 | TRBV27 | TRBD1 | once | TGTGCCAGCAGAGACCCAGGGGGCCACCATGGCTACACCTTC | CASRDPGGHHGYTF
TRBJ1-5 | TRBV6-5 | TRBD1 | once | TGTGCCAGCAGTAAGGACAGGGAGGAGAATCAGCCCCAGCATTTT | CASSKDREENQPQHF
TRBJ2-3 | TRBV3-1/TRBV3-2 | NA | NA | TGTGCCAGCAGCCTGGAAGATACGCAGTATTTT | CASSLEDTQYF
TRBJ2-1 | TRBV10-3 | NA | NA | TGTGCCATCAGTGATTCGACGGGGAATGAGCAGTTCTTC | CAISDSTGNEQFF
TRBJ1-1 | TRBV18 | TRBD1 | NA | TGTGCCAGCTCACCGGGACAGGGGGCTGCTGAAGCTTTCTTT | CASSPGQGAAEAFF
TRBJ1-3 | TRBV11-2 | TRBD1 | once | TGTGCCAGCAGCCCGAGGACAGGGACTGGAAACACCATATATTTT | CASSPRTGTGNTIYF
TRBJ2-5 | TRBV5-4 | TRBD1 | NA | TGTGCCAGCAGCTTGAGGGACAGCAAAGAGACCCAGTACTTC | CASSLRDSKETQYF
TRBJ1-1 | TRBV9 | NA | NA | TGTGCCAGCAGCGTAGCTGGGGGACGGATAATATTT | CASSVAGGRIIF
TRBJ2-7 | TRBV19 | TRBD2 | NA | TGTGCCAGTAGTATTATGTCTAGCGGCACCTACGAGCAGTACTTC | CASSIMSSGTYEQYF
TRBJ2-1 | TRBV9 | TRBD1 | NA | TGTGCCAGCAGCCCCCGACAGGGGTTTTCCGATAATGAGCAGTTCTTC | CASSPRQGFSDNEQFF